The 8 T cell receptor beta chains reported below all come from one sample, sequenced in a study of low-dose radiotherapy and immunotherapy resistance in tumors. cDNA synthesis used a TRAV/TRBV-specific primer set for both chains. Amplification, which lasted around 22 PCR cycles, used a constant-region primer and V-primer adapter to amplify TCRs. Each CDR3 protein is one row after TCRdb ran MiXCR on the reads. The data contain 15,000 to 20,000 distinct CDR3 sequences, 70% of them seen just once; the ten biggest clones take up approximately 5.2%. These receptors came from a human donor with advanced metastatic prostate, ovarian, gallbladder or colorectal cancer (not recorded which). This table probably holds off-target reads from a library built for another chain.

The rearrangement joins TRBV3-1 to TRBJ1-5; 10 bases map to TRBD1. V lost 4 bases to trimming and J lost 6 bases; unmatched junction nucleotides: 3. Germline V gene lookup returns CDR1 LGHDT and CDR2 YNNKEL (reference sequence). The CDR3 is 14 residues long. The CDR3 DNA reads as TGTGCCAGCAGCCTCGGGACAGGGGTTCAGCCCCAGCATTTT. This gives the protein CASSLGTGVQPQHF.

This clonotype showed up just once. The chain has TRBV4-1 and TRBJ2-1; the D call may be TRBD1 or TRBD2 (6 bases each). The germline gives CDR1 MGHRA, CDR2 YSYEKL. Trimming cost V 0 bases and J 3 bases, with 18 bases left between them. The CDR3 is made up of 18 amino acids. CDR3 bases: TGCGCCAGCAGCCAAGAGGTGATAGGGGGGCCAAACTACAATGAGCAGTTCTTC. Its translation is CASSQEVIGGPNYNEQFF.

The rearrangement joins TRBV2 to TRBJ2-5, with D unclear. The CDR3 has 11 amino acids. Looked up from germline, CDR1 is SNHLY and CDR2 is FYNNEI. V lost 5 bases to trimming and J lost 0 bases, with 1 base between them. The chain's CDR3 is CASSYQETQYF. The CDR3 nucleotides are TGTGCCAGCAGTTACCAAGAGACCCAGTACTTC.

This sequence joins TRBV3-1 and TRBJ1-2; D call uncertain. The CDR3 extends over 14 amino acids. Germline V lookup: CDR1 LGHDT, CDR2 YNNKEL (reference sequence). V was pared by 7 bases and J by 6 bases, with 18 bases between. CDR3 in DNA: TGTGCCAGCACACGCGCGGATGGTGGGAATGGCTACACCTTC. It codes for CASTRADGGNGYTF.

This clonotype was counted between two and nine times. The chain joins TRBV6-2 or TRBV6-3 to TRBJ2-7; tentative D call: TRBD2 (6 bases). CDR1 is MNHEY and CDR2 is SVGEGT in the germline V gene. The CDR3 loop spans 14 amino acids. Trimming left V 5 bases short and J 3 bases short, with 14 bases between. The DNA of the CDR3 is TGTGCCAGCAGTCAGGATGGGGGGAGCTACGAGCAGTACTTC. Translation gives CASSQDGGSYEQYF.

The chain links TRBV6-1 to TRBJ2-3, with a possible D match to TRBD2 (7 bases). The CDR3 totals 14 residues. V shed 6 bases and J shed 4 bases, with 14 bases lying between them. CDR1 is MNHNS, CDR2 SASEGT, per germline. CDR3 residues: CASRAGGRADTQYF. CDR3 nucleotides: TGTGCCAGCAGGGCCGGGGGGCGCGCAGATACGCAGTATTTT.

V is TRBV3-1 and J is TRBJ2-7; no definite D call. Trimming cost V 5 bases and J 7 bases, with 18 bases left between them. Germline CDR1 LGHDT, CDR2 YNNKEL (reference sequence). This CDR3 contains 14 residues. CDR3 sequence: CASSNNGPFGEQYF. CDR3 bases: TGTGCCAGCAGCAATAACGGGCCCTTCGGAGAGCAGTACTTC.

DNA of the CDR3: TGTGCCAGCAGCTTAGACCCAGGGGTAGACTATGGCTACACCTTC. This encodes CASSLDPGVDYGYTF. The chain recombines TRBV11-2 with TRBJ1-2; TRBD1 is a possible D gene (6 bases). CDR1 SGHAT and CDR2 FQNNGV come from the germline V gene. This CDR3 region has 15 residues. V lost 0 bases and J 3 bases, leaving 11 bases between the germline ends.